A selection of T cell receptor beta chains follows, all from one sample in a study of cytomegalovirus exposure and HLA in healthy donors. Assay: immunoSEQ multiplex PCR; the TCRdb copy retains only in-frame clones and omits some. The data contain around 180,000 clones, around four fifths of them seen just once; the ten biggest clones take up around 5%. Sequenced material: PBMCs. These receptor sequences come from a girl aged 10 to 17 in good health and CMV-seropositive. Both conserved end residues are part of each CDR3. D genes are given only for firm matches. Rows give clone size only sometimes, using once, few, many, or a class for an expanded clone.

v_gene,j_gene,abundance,d_gene,len,CDR3aa,CDR3nt
TRBV7-9,TRBJ1-4,.,.,12,CASSLAREKLFF,TGTGCCAGCAGCTTAGCGCGGGAAAAACTGTTTTTT
TRBV2,TRBJ2-4,.,TRBD2,16,CASRPRLAGMGNIQYF,TGTGCCAGCAGACCTAGACTAGCGGGGATGGGAAACATTCAGTACTTC
TRBV27,TRBJ1-5,once,.,15,CASSLWPPINQPQHF,TGTGCCAGCAGTTTATGGCCGCCCATAAATCAGCCCCAGCATTTT
TRBV10-3,TRBJ1-5,.,.,16,CAISAEVSFSNQPQHF,TGTGCCATCAGTGCGGAGGTGTCCTTTAGCAATCAGCCCCAGCATTTT
TRBV9,TRBJ2-5,.,.,15,CASSVGTSGEETQYF,TGTGCCAGCAGCGTCGGGACATCAGGGGAAGAGACCCAGTACTTC
TRBV30,TRBJ1-1,.,TRBD1,13,CAFDRGLNTEAFF,TGTGCCTTCGACAGGGGGCTAAACACTGAAGCTTTCTTT
TRBV7-4,TRBJ2-4,.,.,15,CASSSPRDAENIQYF,TGTGCCAGCAGCTCACCCAGGGATGCGGAAAACATTCAGTACTTC
TRBV7-2,TRBJ2-5,.,TRBD1,14,CASSYWTGAETQYF,TGTGCCAGCAGCTACTGGACAGGGGCAGAGACCCAGTACTTC
TRBV5-1,TRBJ2-7,.,TRBD1,15,CASSWDRRSPYEQYF,TGCGCCAGCAGCTGGGACAGGAGGAGCCCCTACGAGCAGTACTTC
TRBV28,TRBJ1-3,few,TRBD1,16,CASSSPGQGGGNTIYF,TGTGCCAGCAGTTCGCCCGGACAGGGAGGAGGAAACACCATATATTTT
TRBV27,TRBJ2-1,few,.,19,CASSFDSLKIKSSYNEQFF,TGTGCCAGCAGTTTCGACAGTCTTAAAATTAAGAGCTCCTACAATGAGCAGTTCTTC
TRBV7-9,TRBJ1-3,.,.,14,CASTPEGGTNTIYF,TGTGCCAGCACCCCCGAGGGCGGTACTAACACCATATATTTT
TRBV27,TRBJ1-4,.,TRBD1,14,CASSYGQGSEKLFF,TGTGCCAGCAGTTACGGACAGGGGAGCGAAAAACTGTTTTTT
TRBV6-5,TRBJ1-2,.,.,14,CASRGLGGRHGYTF,TGTGCCAGCAGGGGCCTGGGGGGGCGTCATGGCTACACCTTC
TRBV11-2,TRBJ2-7,.,.,13,CASSLGRGYEQYF,TGTGCCAGCAGCTTAGGACGGGGATACGAGCAGTACTTC
TRBV11-2,TRBJ2-7,.,TRBD2,17,CASSRGGRGRFPYEQYF,TGTGCCAGCAGCAGGGGTGGGCGGGGGAGATTCCCCTACGAGCAGTACTTC
TRBV19,TRBJ2-3,once,.,14,CASSRQESTDTQYF,TGTGCCAGTAGCCGACAGGAGAGCACAGATACGCAGTATTTT
TRBV28,TRBJ2-7,.,TRBD1,16,CASSFSFRDREDEQYF,TGTGCCAGCAGTTTTTCCTTTCGGGACAGGGAGGACGAGCAGTACTTC
TRBV5-4,TRBJ1-1,.,TRBD1,14,CASSGGQGNTEAFF,TGTGCCAGCAGCGGGGGACAGGGGAACACTGAAGCTTTCTTT
TRBV5-1,TRBJ1-4,.,.,13,CASSLADNEKLFF,TGCGCCAGCAGCTTGGCAGATAATGAAAAACTGTTTTTT
TRBV5-1,TRBJ2-7,.,TRBD2,16,CASSTRLAGTLYEQYF,TGCGCCAGCAGCACCCGCCTAGCGGGAACACTCTACGAGCAGTACTTC
TRBV28,TRBJ1-2,.,TRBD1,16,CASSAKGTEPSYGYTF,TGTGCCAGCAGTGCCAAAGGGACAGAACCTTCTTATGGCTACACCTTC
TRBV18,TRBJ2-7,.,.,15,CASSPIQGMPYEQYF,TGTGCCAGCTCACCAATCCAGGGAATGCCCTACGAGCAGTACTTC
TRBV27,TRBJ1-6,.,TRBD1,14,CASTRGGRNSPLHF,TGTGCCAGCACCCGAGGGGGCCGGAATTCACCCCTCCACTTT
TRBV9,TRBJ1-1,.,.,13,CASSVAADTEAFF,TGTGCCAGCAGCGTAGCTGCGGACACTGAAGCTTTCTTT
TRBV19,TRBJ1-1,.,.,15,CASSIPAGANTEAFF,TGTGCCAGTAGTATACCGGCAGGGGCGAACACTGAAGCTTTCTTT
TRBV2,TRBJ2-5,.,TRBD2,16,CASSASRGGARETQYF,TGTGCCAGCAGTGCCTCTCGCGGGGGGGCCCGGGAGACCCAGTACTTC
TRBV30,TRBJ1-6,.,TRBD1,15,CAWSPWDRGPSPLHF,TGTGCCTGGAGCCCTTGGGACAGGGGGCCTTCACCCCTCCACTTT
TRBV5-5,TRBJ1-1,.,.,13,CASSQGPDTEAFF,TGTGCCAGCAGCCAGGGGCCGGACACTGAAGCTTTCTTT
TRBV19,TRBJ1-2,once,TRBD1,15,CASSVTGASDYGYTF,TGTGCCAGTAGTGTGACAGGGGCTTCAGACTATGGCTACACCTTC
TRBV19,TRBJ1-5,.,TRBD1,16,CASSDLGQVINQPQHF,TGTGCCAGTAGTGACCTCGGACAGGTGATCAATCAGCCCCAGCATTTT
TRBV14,TRBJ1-1,.,TRBD1,15,CASSQNRGANTEAFF,TGTGCCAGCAGCCAAAACAGGGGGGCGAACACTGAAGCTTTCTTT
TRBV7-2,TRBJ2-5,.,.,11,CASSSLRTQYF,TGTGCCAGCAGCTCCCTAAGGACCCAGTACTTC
TRBV7-9,TRBJ2-1,.,TRBD1,14,CASSPGTAYNEQFF,TGTGCCAGCAGCCCCGGGACAGCTTACAATGAGCAGTTCTTC
TRBV9,TRBJ1-1,.,.,13,CASSVAVNTEAFF,TGTGCCAGCAGCGTAGCGGTAAACACTGAAGCTTTCTTT
TRBV6-1,TRBJ1-6,.,.,15,CASQVGPSGNSPLHF,TGTGCCAGCCAAGTCGGTCCTTCGGGTAATTCACCCCTCCACTTT
TRBV28,TRBJ1-5,.,.,15,CASSLGGSRNQPQHF,TGTGCCAGCAGTTTAGGGGGCAGCCGCAATCAGCCCCAGCATTTT
TRBV7-9,TRBJ1-2,.,.,15,CASSSQRGGFYGYTF,TGTGCCAGCAGCTCCCAAAGGGGGGGCTTCTATGGCTACACCTTC
TRBV15,TRBJ1-1,.,.,14,CATSREGRSTEAFF,TGTGCCACCAGCAGAGAAGGGAGGTCTACTGAAGCTTTCTTT
TRBV13,TRBJ1-2,.,.,15,CASSFGKPRDYGYTF,TGTGCCAGCAGCTTTGGCAAACCACGGGACTATGGCTACACCTTC